The 14 T cell receptor beta chains listed next were all sequenced from one sample in a study of cytomegalovirus exposure and HLA in healthy donors (dated by TCRdb to the late 2010s). The library was prepared using the immunoSEQ multiplex PCR assay. Drawn from immuneACCESS, this table holds only the in-frame rearrangements with V and J called that TCRdb kept. Clones are partly lost; checked studies trace under half to an unresolved V gene and leave the rest unexplained. The sample data list some 65,000 clones, and around 96% of these were observed just once. Clones ranked in the top ten supply about 4.5% of the sample. Sequencing used PBMCs. Every receptor here comes from a man younger than 30 in good health and CMV-seropositive.

CDR3 sequence (DNA): TGTGCCAGCAGCGTAGGGGCGGACACTGAAGCTTTCTTT. Translated, it gives CASSVGADTEAFF. The chain couples TRBV28 to TRBJ1-1, with D perhaps matching TRBD1 (5 bases). The germline V gene encodes CDR1 MDHEN and CDR2 SYDVKM. There are 13 residues in the CDR3. V lost 6 bases and J 3 bases, leaving 11 bases between the germline ends.

This sequence joins TRBV28 and TRBJ2-7, with D possibly matching TRBD1 (5 bases). Germline-derived CDR1 and CDR2 are MDHEN and SYDVKM. The CDR3 length is 18 residues. V shed 3 bases and J shed 4 bases, with 25 bases lying between them. The CDR3 here is CASSFQFLLLPGLYEQYF. The CDR3, as DNA: TGTGCCAGCAGTTTCCAGTTTCTCTTATTACCAGGGTTGTACGAGCAGTACTTC.

A single count supports this clone. This chain uses TRBV6-5 with TRBJ1-2, with D possibly matching TRBD1 (6 bases). This CDR3 region has 16 residues. The germline V and J ends were trimmed by 3 bases and 6 bases, with 20 bases remaining between them. From germline, CDR1 is MNHEY and CDR2 SVGAGI. Here the CDR3 reads CASSYHHDRHPDGYTF. Here the CDR3 DNA reads TGTGCCAGCAGTTATCACCATGACAGGCATCCTGATGGCTACACCTTC.

The chain joins TRBV12-5 to TRBJ2-7; 9 bases line up with TRBD2. The CDR3 covers 18 residues. Germline values: CDR1 LGHNT, CDR2 FRNRAP. Trimming cost V 1 base and J 3 bases; bases outside gene matches: 13. The CDR3 DNA follows: TGTGCTAGTGGTTTGGAGCTTGATTTCTGGACTAGCGTCTACGAGCAGTACTTC. Translating gives CASGLELDFWTSVYEQYF.

The chain uses TRBV2 and TRBJ1-5; D is unclear. Germline values: CDR1 SNHLY, CDR2 FYNNEI. V was trimmed by 6 bases and J by 6 bases, leaving 15 bases between them. This CDR3 region has 14 residues. The CDR3 region has the DNA TGTGCCAGCAGACTTGCGGGGTTCGTTCAGCCCCAGCATTTT. Translation gives CASRLAGFVQPQHF.

This clone came up once. V usage is TRBV28 and J usage is TRBJ2-5; perhaps TRBD1 as D (5 bases). Looked up from germline, CDR1 is MDHEN and CDR2 is SYDVKM. This CDR3 contains 13 residues. V was cut by 5 bases and J by 4 bases, with 11 bases left in between. CDR3 region: CASSHRTRETQYF. The CDR3 nucleotides read TGTGCCAGCAGTCATAGGACAAGAGAGACCCAGTACTTC.

V is TRBV29-1 and J is TRBJ2-3, with D perhaps matching TRBD1 (6 bases). Trimming cost V 7 bases and J 0 bases, with 14 bases left between them. Per the germline V gene, CDR1 is SQVTM and CDR2 is ANQGSEA. CDR3 length: 14 amino acids. CDR3 amino acids: CSASGTSSTDTQYF. In nucleotides, the CDR3 is TGCAGCGCCTCCGGGACATCTAGCACAGATACGCAGTATTTT.

The CDR3 DNA is TGTGCCAGCAGTTACACAGGGGGGGGGACTGAAGCTTTCTTT. Translating it yields CASSYTGGGTEAFF. The chain has TRBV6-5 and TRBJ1-1, with 8 bases fitting TRBD1. Germline V CDR1 and CDR2: MNHEY, SVGAGI. V was clipped by 2 bases and J by 5 bases; unmatched bases: 4. CDR3 length: 14 amino acids.

The V and J genes are TRBV28 and TRBJ1-2; no firm D call. CDR3 length equals 13 residues. Trimming left V 1 base short and J 4 bases short, with 7 bases between. From germline, CDR1 is MDHEN and CDR2 SYDVKM. The DNA of the CDR3 is TGTGCCAGCAGTTTATCGAGCCTCTATGGCTACACCTTC. As protein: CASSLSSLYGYTF.

The V and J genes are TRBV28 and TRBJ2-7; D possibly corresponds to TRBD2 (6 bases). From germline, CDR1 is MDHEN and CDR2 SYDVKM. This CDR3 is built from 16 residues. The V end was cut by 6 bases, the J end by 2 bases, with 20 bases between. CDR3 coding DNA: TGTGCCAGCAGCCGATTTGATCAGGGCGGGACCTACGAGCAGTACTTC. Encoded protein: CASSRFDQGGTYEQYF.

V and J are TRBV9 and TRBJ1-4; 7 nucleotides agree with TRBD1. The ends lost 4 bases at V and 1 base at J; junction bases unmatched: 4. Germline V lookup: CDR1 SGDLS, CDR2 YYNGEE. The CDR3 has 15 amino acids. The CDR3 region has the DNA TGTGCCAGCAGCCCTCAGGGGGTAACTAATGAAAAACTGTTTTTT. The encoded protein is CASSPQGVTNEKLFF.

J is TRBJ2-1 and V is TRBV28; 10 bases map to TRBD1. CDR1 is MDHEN and CDR2 is SYDVKM in the germline V gene. The CDR3 is made up of 12 amino acids. The chain's CDR3 is CGTGGLGNEQFF. DNA of the CDR3: TGTGGGACAGGGGGACTTGGTAATGAGCAGTTCTTC.

This chain connects TRBV5-1 to TRBJ2-7; 13 bases fit TRBD2. The CDR3 totals 17 residues. V gave up 0 bases and J gave up 2 bases; unmatched junction bases: 5. Germline V gives CDR1 SGHRS, CDR2 YFSETQ. This chain's CDR3 is CASSLGGTSGATYEQYF. DNA for the CDR3: TGCGCCAGCAGCTTGGGAGGGACTAGCGGGGCAACCTACGAGCAGTACTTC.

This clone was detected a few times. The chain's CDR3 is CASSLGQGYGNTIYF. As DNA, the CDR3 is TGTGCCAGCAGCTTGGGACAGGGGTACGGAAACACCATATATTTT. The V call is TRBV5-4, the J call TRBJ1-3; 8 nucleotides align to TRBD1. The CDR3 consists of 15 residues. V lost 0 bases to trimming and J lost 4 bases; unmatched junction nucleotides: 3. CDR1 and CDR2 from the germline V gene are SGHNT and YYREEE (reference sequence).